At least ten counts were recorded for the clone carrying this TCR beta chain. Its antigen is still unknown. Diagnostic decisions used clinical symptoms, serum thyroxine and TRAb, thyroid ultrasound and orbital computed tomography. The data were taken from a study of T cells in Graves' hyperthyroidism and ophthalmopathy. Study conclusions and caveats: A median about 7 months before onset, the model predicted ophthalmopathy. Stable hyperthyroidism was separated from ophthalmopathy by a model based on 13 V-J features. In blood, most of the thyroid clonotypes expanded above 0.001 were also present.

V trimming: 6 bases; J trimming: 8 bases; junction bases outside the gene matches: 12. This CDR3 spans 15 amino acids. Per germline, CDR1 MNHNS and CDR2 SASEGT. Template material for amplifying TCR beta CDR3 regions consisted of RNA transcripts. HTBI primers drove first-round RT-PCR of the TCR CDR3. Each CDR3 protein gets one entry after TCRdb re-called the multiplex PCR reads with MiXCR. The table has 350,000 to 400,000 distinct CDR3 sequences, less than 20% seen once. This TCR was sampled from a man aged 18 to 35 with Graves' ophthalmopathy. The chain links TRBV6-1 to TRBJ2-1; 8 bases are a match to TRBD2. The sample consisted of blood. The CDR3 is CASRTTSGVSDEQFF. DNA for the CDR3: TGTGCCAGCAGGACTACTAGCGGAGTGAGCGATGAGCAGTTCTTC.